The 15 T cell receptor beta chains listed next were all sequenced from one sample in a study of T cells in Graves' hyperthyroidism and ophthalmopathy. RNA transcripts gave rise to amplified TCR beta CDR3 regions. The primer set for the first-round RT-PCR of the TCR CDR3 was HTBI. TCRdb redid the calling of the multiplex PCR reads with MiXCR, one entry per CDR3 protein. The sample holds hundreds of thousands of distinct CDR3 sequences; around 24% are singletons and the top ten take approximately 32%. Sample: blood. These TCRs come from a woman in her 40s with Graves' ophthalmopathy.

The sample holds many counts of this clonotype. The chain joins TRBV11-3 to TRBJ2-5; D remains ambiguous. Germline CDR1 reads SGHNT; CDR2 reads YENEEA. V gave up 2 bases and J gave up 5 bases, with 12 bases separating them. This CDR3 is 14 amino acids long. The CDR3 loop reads CASSLNGGVETQYF. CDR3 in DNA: TGTGCCAGCAGCTTAAATGGCGGCGTGGAGACCCAGTACTTC.

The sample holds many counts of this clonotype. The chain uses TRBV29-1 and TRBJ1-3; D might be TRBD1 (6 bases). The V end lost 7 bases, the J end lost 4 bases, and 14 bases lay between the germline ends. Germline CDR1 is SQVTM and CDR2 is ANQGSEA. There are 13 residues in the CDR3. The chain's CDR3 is CSAAGGQGNTIYF. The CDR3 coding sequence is TGCAGCGCCGCGGGGGGACAAGGAAACACCATATATTTT.

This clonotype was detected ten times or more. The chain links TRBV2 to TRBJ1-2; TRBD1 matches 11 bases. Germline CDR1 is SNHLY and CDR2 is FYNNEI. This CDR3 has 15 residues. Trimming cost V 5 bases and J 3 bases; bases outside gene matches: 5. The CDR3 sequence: CASSPWTGGDYGYTF. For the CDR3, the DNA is TGTGCCAGCAGTCCCTGGACAGGGGGCGACTATGGCTACACCTTC.

CDR3 coding DNA: TGTGCCACTTCGGCATCAGCTTTCTTT. This gives the protein CATSASAFF. V is TRBV6-1 and J is TRBJ1-1; no clear D. Germline CDR1 and CDR2: MNHNS and SASEGT. The germline V and J ends were trimmed by 10 bases and 10 bases, with 10 bases remaining between them. The CDR3 totals 9 residues.

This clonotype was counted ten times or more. The CDR3 bases are TGTGCCAGCAGCCAAGGGCAGACAAACCAAGAGACCCAGTACTTC. As protein: CASSQGQTNQETQYF. The V call is TRBV3-1, the J call TRBJ2-5; no clear D. The V gene lost 1 base and the J gene lost 0 bases, with 9 bases spanning the gap. Per germline, CDR1 LGHDT and CDR2 YNNKEL (reference sequence). This CDR3 has 15 residues.

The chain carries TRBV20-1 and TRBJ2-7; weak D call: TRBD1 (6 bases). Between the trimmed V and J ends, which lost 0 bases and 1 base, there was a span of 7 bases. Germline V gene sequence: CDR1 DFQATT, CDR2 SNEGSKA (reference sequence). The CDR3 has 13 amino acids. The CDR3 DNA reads TGCAGTGCTAGAGAACAGGGTTCCTACGAGCAGTACTTC. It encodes CSAREQGSYEQYF.

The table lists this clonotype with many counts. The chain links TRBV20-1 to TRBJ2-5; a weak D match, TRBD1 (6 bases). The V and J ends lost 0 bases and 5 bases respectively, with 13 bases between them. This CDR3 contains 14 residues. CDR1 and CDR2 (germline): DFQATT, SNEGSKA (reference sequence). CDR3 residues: CSARDPTGRETQYF. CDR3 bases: TGCAGTGCTAGAGATCCCACAGGGCGGGAGACCCAGTACTTC.

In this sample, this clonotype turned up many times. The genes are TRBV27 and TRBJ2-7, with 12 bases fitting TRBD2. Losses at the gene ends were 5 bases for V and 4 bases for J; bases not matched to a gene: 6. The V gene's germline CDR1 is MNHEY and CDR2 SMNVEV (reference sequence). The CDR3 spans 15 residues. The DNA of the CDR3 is TGTGCCAGCAGTCCGCGGACTAGCGGGAAATACGAGCAGTACTTC. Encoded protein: CASSPRTSGKYEQYF.

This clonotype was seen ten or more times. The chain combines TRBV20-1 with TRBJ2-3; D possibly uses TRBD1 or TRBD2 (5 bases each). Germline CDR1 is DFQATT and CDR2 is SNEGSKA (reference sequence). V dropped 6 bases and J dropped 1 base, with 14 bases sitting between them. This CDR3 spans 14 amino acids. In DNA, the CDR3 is TGCAGTGCCACTGGGACGTTCCGCACAGATACGCAGTATTTT. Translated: CSATGTFRTDTQYF.

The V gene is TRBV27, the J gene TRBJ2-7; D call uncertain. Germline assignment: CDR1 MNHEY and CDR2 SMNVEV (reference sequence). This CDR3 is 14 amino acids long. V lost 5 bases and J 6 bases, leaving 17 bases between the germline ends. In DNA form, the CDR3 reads TGTGCCAGCAGTCATTCGTGGCATATCGGCGAGCAGTACTTC. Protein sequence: CASSHSWHIGEQYF.

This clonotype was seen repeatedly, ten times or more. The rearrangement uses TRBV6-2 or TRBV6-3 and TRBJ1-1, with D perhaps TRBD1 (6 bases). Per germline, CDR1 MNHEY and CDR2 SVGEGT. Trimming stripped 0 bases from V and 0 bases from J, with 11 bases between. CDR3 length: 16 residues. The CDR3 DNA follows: TGTGCCAGCAGTTACTCATATGGGGGCCTGAACACTGAAGCTTTCTTT. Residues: CASSYSYGGLNTEAFF.

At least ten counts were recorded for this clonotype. The CDR3: CASSLSGLASTQYF. Written as DNA, the CDR3 is TGTGCCAGCAGCTTATCAGGACTAGCATCGACCCAGTACTTC. The rearrangement joins TRBV11-2 to TRBJ2-5, with TRBD2 identical over 8 bases. From germline, CDR1 is SGHAT and CDR2 FQNNGV. Losses at the gene ends were 2 bases for V and 7 bases for J; bases not matched to a gene: 6. This CDR3 is built from 14 residues.

Here the CDR3 reads CASSEDRGHGIRVGEQYF. The DNA for the CDR3 is TGTGCCAGCAGCGAGGACAGGGGCCACGGAATTCGGGTCGGGGAGCAGTACTTC. V gene TRBV6-1 combines with J gene TRBJ2-7; the match to TRBD1 covers 9 bases. Germline CDR1 and CDR2: MNHNS and SASEGT. V shed 6 bases, J shed 7 bases, and the junction held 22 bases outside the gene matches. The CDR3 runs to 18 residues.

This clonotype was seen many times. The CDR3 nucleotides are TGTGCCAGCAGTTTAATAGGCGCGAATCAGCCCCAGCATTTT. This gives the protein CASSLIGANQPQHF. V gene TRBV28 combines with J gene TRBJ1-5; D unclear. V lost 2 bases and J lost 4, with 9 bases in between. The V gene's germline CDR1 is MDHEN and CDR2 SYDVKM. There are 14 residues in the CDR3.

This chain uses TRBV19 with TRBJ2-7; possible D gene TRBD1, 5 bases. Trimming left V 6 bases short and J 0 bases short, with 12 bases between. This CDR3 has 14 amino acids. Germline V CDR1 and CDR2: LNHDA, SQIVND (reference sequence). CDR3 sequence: CASSPATASYEQYF. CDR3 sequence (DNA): TGTGCCAGTAGCCCTGCGACAGCCTCCTACGAGCAGTACTTC.